These 11 T cell receptor beta chains came from one sample sequenced in a study of blood T cell repertoires in COVID-19. Using immunoSEQ multiplex PCR, the repertoire was profiled, and TCRdb retains in-frame clones only, with some absent. This table holds about 390,000 clones, more than 75% found once. Sample: PBMCs or T cells enriched from blood (not recorded which). These TCRs come from a woman between 45 and 65 years old who had recovered from COVID-19.

This chain uses TRBV7-2 with TRBJ2-7; 9 bases map to TRBD2. Germline V gene lookup returns CDR1 SGHTA and CDR2 FQGNSA. The CDR3 totals 14 residues. V dropped 1 base and J dropped 5; count of bases not matched to a gene: 3. The CDR3 is CASSLVAGENEQYF. The CDR3 DNA sequence: TGTGCCAGCAGCTTAGTAGCGGGGGAGAACGAGCAGTACTTC.

V usage is TRBV2 and J usage is TRBJ1-5; no reliable D call. The CDR3 covers 15 residues. V gave up 6 bases and J gave up 1 base, with 13 bases separating them. Germline V gene data show CDR1 as SNHLY and CDR2 as FYNNEI. The chain's CDR3 is CASRDSDTSNQPQHF. The DNA for the CDR3 is TGTGCCAGCAGGGATTCTGACACCAGCAATCAGCCCCAGCATTTT.

This clone appeared a single time. The chain links TRBV7-9 to TRBJ2-1; TRBD2 agrees at 7 bases. From germline, CDR1 is SEHNR and CDR2 FQNEAQ (reference sequence). Trimming at V came to 0 bases and at J to 2 bases, leaving 4 bases not matched to a gene. The CDR3 is 16 residues long. CDR3 nucleotides: TGTGCCAGCAGCTTAGCCGGGGGGATAACCTACAATGAGCAGTTCTTC. It is translated as CASSLAGGITYNEQFF.

The V and J genes are TRBV6-6 and TRBJ1-5; 8 nucleotides line up with TRBD1. The CDR3 runs 16 residues. CDR1 and CDR2 (germline): MNHNY, SVGAGI (reference sequence). V lost 0 bases, J lost 7 bases, and 8 bases stayed unmatched. CDR3: CASSYSYDRGLQPQHF. Here the CDR3 DNA reads TGTGCCAGCAGTTACTCCTACGACAGGGGATTACAGCCCCAGCATTTT.

This clone was detected only a few times. This sequence joins TRBV10-3 and TRBJ1-2; unclear D gene. The CDR3 length is 16 residues. Looked up from germline, CDR1 is ENHRY and CDR2 is SYGVKD. The V end was cut by 4 bases, the J end by 4 bases, with 19 bases between. The CDR3 reads CAISGTTGGSGYGYTF. The DNA of the CDR3 is TGTGCCATCAGTGGTACGACGGGAGGGAGCGGCTATGGCTACACCTTC.

The rearrangement uses TRBV9 and TRBJ1-2; no definite D call. Trimming left V 3 bases short and J 0 bases short, with 6 bases between. CDR3 size: 13 residues. Germline values: CDR1 SGDLS, CDR2 YYNGEE. The chain's CDR3 is CASSDRANYGYTF. DNA of the CDR3: TGTGCCAGCAGCGACAGAGCTAACTATGGCTACACCTTC.

The V call is TRBV2, the J call TRBJ1-2; a weak D match, TRBD1 (5 bases). This CDR3 comprises 14 residues. With 2 bases removed from V and 8 bases from J, the gap between germline ends came to 15 bases. CDR1 SNHLY and CDR2 FYNNEI come from the germline V gene. The CDR3 reads CASSELLGRDGYTF. In DNA form, the CDR3 reads TGTGCCAGCAGTGAATTGCTGGGGAGGGACGGCTACACCTTC.

The chain combines TRBV9 with TRBJ1-2; the D gene is possibly TRBD1 (6 bases). CDR1 is SGDLS and CDR2 is YYNGEE in the germline V gene. Trimming removed 4 bases from V and 0 bases from J, with 13 bases in between. This CDR3 contains 15 residues. Here the CDR3 DNA reads TGTGCCAGCAGCAAGGGGACATCTACTAACTATGGCTACACCTTC. Protein: CASSKGTSTNYGYTF.

This rearrangement joins TRBV4-1 to TRBJ2-1; 8 positions agree with TRBD2. V shed 0 bases, J shed 8 bases, and the junction held 6 bases outside the gene matches. Germline lookup yields CDR1 MGHRA and CDR2 YSYEKL. The CDR3 length is 15 residues. CDR3 in DNA: TGCGCCAGCAGCCAAGAAGTGGGGACTAGTTATGAGCAGTTCTTC. Protein: CASSQEVGTSYEQFF.

Here the CDR3 reads CASSFSGTDYEQYF. Written as DNA, the CDR3 is TGTGCCAGCAGTTTCTCCGGGACAGATTACGAGCAGTACTTC. The chain combines TRBV27 with TRBJ2-7; 7 positions agree with TRBD1. Per the germline V gene, CDR1 is MNHEY and CDR2 is SMNVEV (reference sequence). V lost 3 bases to trimming and J lost 4 bases; unmatched junction nucleotides: 6. This CDR3 comprises 14 residues.

The V call is TRBV11-1, the J call TRBJ1-1; a possible D gene is TRBD1 (6 bases). This CDR3 is 15 amino acids long. Trimming removed 5 bases at V and 0 bases at J, with 13 bases between. In germline, CDR1 is SGHAT, CDR2 FQDESV (reference sequence). CDR3 protein: CASSAGQTMNTEAFF. CDR3 nucleotides: TGTGCCAGCAGCGCCGGACAGACCATGAACACTGAAGCTTTCTTT. Together with reference TRBV11-1 and TRBJ1-1, the CDR3 gives the full variable domain: EAEVAQSPRYKITEKSQAVAFWCDPISGHATLYWYRQILGQGPELLVQFQDESVVDDSQLPKDRFSAERLKGVDSTLKIQPAELGDSAMYLCASSAGQTMNTEAFFGQGTRLTVV.